The rows below give T cell receptor beta chains drawn from one sample of a study of tumor-infiltrating lymphocytes in glioblastoma multiforme. TCRdb recomputed calls from the multiplex PCR reads with MiXCR, one row per CDR3 protein. The data show some 14,000 distinct CDR3 sequences, more than 65% seen once. Sequenced material: brain tumor tissue. All receptors come from a male donor with glioblastoma. The conserved cysteine and the conserved F or W are not part of the CDR3 here. Not all rows give a size; the values are once, few, many and, for expanded clones, a class.

CDR3: ASSLIRDPPLH
length: 11
J: TRBJ1-6
size: many
V: TRBV28

CDR3: ASYRVTGVANTIY
length: 13
J: TRBJ1-3
size: NA
V: TRBV28

CDR3: ASGLARLDGGYELY
length: 14
J: TRBJ2-7
size: once
V: TRBV11-1

CDR3: ASSLSSLSLYEQY
length: 13
J: TRBJ2-7
size: NA
V: TRBV11-2

CDR3: TSSVTRDGTQY
length: 11
J: TRBJ2-5
size: NA
V: TRBV6-1

CDR3: ASSSQNGGQHYGYT
length: 14
J: TRBJ1-2
size: many
V: TRBV7-9

CDR3: SARDEGSGGHNEQF
length: 14
J: TRBJ2-1
size: NA
V: TRBV20-1

CDR3: ASSSTETQY
length: 9
J: TRBJ2-5
size: many
V: TRBV11-2

CDR3: ASSLGETQETQY
length: 12
J: TRBJ2-5
size: NA
V: TRBV12-3/TRBV12-4

CDR3: ASSDGPYEQY
length: 10
J: TRBJ2-7
size: few
V: TRBV6-1

CDR3: ASNDRGSTGELF
length: 12
J: TRBJ2-2
size: many
V: TRBV2

CDR3: ASSGTSDTQY
length: 10
J: TRBJ2-3
size: medium-sized
V: TRBV5-1

CDR3: ALSVTSVDTQY
length: 11
J: TRBJ2-3
size: few
V: TRBV30

CDR3: SVATGTEYEQY
length: 11
J: TRBJ2-7
size: NA
V: TRBV29-1

CDR3: ASSPGYNTEAF
length: 11
J: TRBJ1-1
size: NA
V: TRBV19

CDR3: VIRLPDRLYGYT
length: 12
J: TRBJ1-2
size: NA
V: TRBV5-8

CDR3: ASSLSLVNTGELF
length: 13
J: TRBJ2-2
size: NA
V: TRBV5-1

CDR3: DSSLVRSSGGSNTRELF
length: 17
J: TRBJ2-2
size: once
V: TRBV11-2

CDR3: ASSYGESSYEQY
length: 12
J: TRBJ2-7
size: NA
V: TRBV6-6

CDR3: ASSLGASLSSQY
length: 12
J: TRBJ2-5
size: NA
V: TRBV11-2

CDR3: ASSFRGSGYT
length: 10
J: TRBJ1-2
size: NA
V: TRBV12-3/TRBV12-4

CDR3: ASSKLAGGPASYEQH
length: 15
J: TRBJ2-7
size: NA
V: TRBV10-2

CDR3: ASSLSHLDWGYEQC
length: 14
J: TRBJ2-7
size: NA
V: TRBV11-1

CDR3: PSSLNTYKQY
length: 10
J: TRBJ2-7
size: few
V: TRBV6-2/TRBV6-3

CDR3: ASSRTYMISEAF
length: 12
J: TRBJ1-1
size: NA
V: TRBV5-5

CDR3: ASSLAGTYTEAF
length: 12
J: TRBJ1-1
size: NA
V: TRBV11-1

CDR3: ASSLEEARAQY
length: 11
J: TRBJ2-5
size: once
V: TRBV11-2

CDR3: ASSPSPESSYEQY
length: 13
J: TRBJ2-7
size: few
V: TRBV7-9

CDR3: SARDRVSGRRDNEQF
length: 15
J: TRBJ2-1
size: NA
V: TRBV20-1

CDR3: ASRIGLIPPYEQY
length: 13
J: TRBJ2-7
size: once
V: TRBV13

CDR3: SAGQGQGDLPIH
length: 12
J: TRBJ1-6
size: once
V: TRBV20-1

CDR3: ASSFRASNTEAF
length: 12
J: TRBJ1-1
size: NA
V: TRBV5-1

CDR3: SVARTSYEQY
length: 10
J: TRBJ2-7
size: NA
V: TRBV29-1